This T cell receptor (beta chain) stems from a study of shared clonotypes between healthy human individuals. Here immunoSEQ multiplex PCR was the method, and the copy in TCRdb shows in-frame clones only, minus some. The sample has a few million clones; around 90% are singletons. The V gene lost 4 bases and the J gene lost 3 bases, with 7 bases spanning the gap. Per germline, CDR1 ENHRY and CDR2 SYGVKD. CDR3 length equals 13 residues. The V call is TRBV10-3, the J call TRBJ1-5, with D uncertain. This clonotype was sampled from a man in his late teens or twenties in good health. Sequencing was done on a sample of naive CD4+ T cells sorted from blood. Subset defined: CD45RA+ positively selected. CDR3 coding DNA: TGTGCCATCAGTGGTGAGGACAATCAGCCCCAGCATTTT. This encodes CAISGEDNQPQHF.